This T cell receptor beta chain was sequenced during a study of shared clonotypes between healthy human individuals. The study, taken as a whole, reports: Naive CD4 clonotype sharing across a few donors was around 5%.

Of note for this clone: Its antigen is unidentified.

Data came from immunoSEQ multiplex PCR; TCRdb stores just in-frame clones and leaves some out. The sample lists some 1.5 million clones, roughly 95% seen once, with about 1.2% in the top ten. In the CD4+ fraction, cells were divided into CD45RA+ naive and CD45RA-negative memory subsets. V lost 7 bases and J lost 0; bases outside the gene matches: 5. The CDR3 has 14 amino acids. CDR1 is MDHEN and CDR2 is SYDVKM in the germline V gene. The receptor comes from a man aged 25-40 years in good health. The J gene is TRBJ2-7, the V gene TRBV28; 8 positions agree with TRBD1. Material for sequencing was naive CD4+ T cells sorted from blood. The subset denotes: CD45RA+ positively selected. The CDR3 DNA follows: TGTGCCAGCACCATGGGACAGGCCTCCTACGAGCAGTACTTC. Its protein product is CASTMGQASYEQYF.